This note documents a single TCR beta chain sequence. No antigen is known for it. Germline trimming cut 6 bases from V and 0 bases from J; bases unmatched to any gene: 8. This CDR3 comprises 16 residues. Germline CDR1 reads DFQATT; CDR2 reads SNEGSKA (reference sequence). These patients, aged 18 to 65, had recently diagnosed hyperthyroidism lasting under 2 months. The blood sample was taken at first hyperthyroidism diagnosis, before any ophthalmopathy symptoms. The sample belongs to a study of T cells in Graves' hyperthyroidism and ophthalmopathy. Findings and limits, study-wide: Ophthalmopathy stood apart from stable hyperthyroidism in a 13 V-J model. Clonotypes that were expanded in thyroid above 0.001 mostly appeared in blood too.

Researchers took RNA transcripts and amplified the TCR beta CDR3 regions from them. In the first-round RT-PCR of the TCR CDR3, the HTBI primer set was used. TCRdb used MiXCR to reprocess the multiplex PCR reads, holding one entry per CDR3 protein. The top ten clones hold around a quarter of a sample with 370,000 or so distinct CDR3 sequences, approximately 14% of them seen once. The sequencing input was blood. This chain links TRBV20-1 with TRBJ1-5; the match to TRBD1 covers 10 bases. The clonotype originates from a woman aged 18-29 years with Graves' hyperthyroidism that later progressed to Graves' ophthalmopathy. The CDR3 protein is CSAPTGGPHSNQPQHF. CDR3 nucleotides: TGCAGTGCGCCGACAGGGGGCCCCCATAGCAATCAGCCCCAGCATTTT.